Shown below are 20 T cell receptor beta chains from a single sample sequenced in a study of control samples from healthy donors and cancer patients. Sequenced by immunoSEQ multiplex PCR; TCRdb stores in-frame clones only, minus some. This sample carries fewer than 200,000 clones, 88% of them seen once, and the ten largest clones take nearly 5%. What was sequenced was blood. The receptors derive from a woman aged 25 to 39 in good health.

The V call is TRBV4-1, the J call TRBJ1-1; D unclear. This CDR3 comprises 19 residues. V lost 1 base, J lost 4 bases, and 25 bases lay in between. Per the germline V gene, CDR1 is MGHRA and CDR2 is YSYEKL. The CDR3 nucleotides read TGCGCCAGCAGCCAAGCAAGCCGGCCAGGAGGGCGGCTGGGCACTGAAGCTTTCTTT. Encoded protein: CASSQASRPGGRLGTEAFF.

The chain has TRBV7-9 and TRBJ1-5, with 7 bases lining up with TRBD1. The CDR3 sequence is 14 residues long. Germline CDR1 reads SEHNR; CDR2 reads FQNEAQ (reference sequence). The V gene end was trimmed by 3 bases and the J gene end by 5 bases; junction bases not matched to a gene: 4. The CDR3, as DNA: TGTGCCAGCAGCTTGAAGGGGGCTGATCAGCCCCAGCATTTT. This gives the protein CASSLKGADQPQHF.

This clone appeared a single time. This chain connects TRBV3-1 (or the pseudogene TRBV3-2) to TRBJ1-1; tentatively, D is TRBD1 (6 bases). The CDR3 contains 13 residues. Germline values: CDR1 LGHDT, CDR2 YNNKEL (reference sequence). Between the trimmed V and J ends, which lost 3 bases and 1 base, there was a span of 6 bases. The CDR3 DNA is TGTGCCAGCAGCCAGGACAGGAACACTGAAGCTTTCTTT. Translation: CASSQDRNTEAFF.

The chain is built from TRBV9 and TRBJ1-1, with 7 nucleotides matching TRBD1. This CDR3 has 15 amino acids. Germline loops: CDR1 SGDLS, CDR2 YYNGEE. J lost 4 bases, V lost 0 bases, and 6 bases had no gene match. CDR3 nucleotide sequence: TGTGCCAGCAGCGTAGGAGGCAGGGGGGTCACTGAAGCTTTCTTT. Amino acids: CASSVGGRGVTEAFF.

This clone appeared once. V is TRBV25-1 and J is TRBJ2-1; D unresolved. Germline CDR1 MGHDK, CDR2 SYGVNS. CDR3 length: 14 amino acids. Trimming pared 7 bases from V and 2 bases from J, leaving 12 bases between. CDR3: CASNGNLAYNEQFF. The CDR3 DNA is TGTGCCAGCAATGGTAACCTAGCCTACAATGAGCAGTTCTTC. The full variable domain, in which reference TRBV25-1 and TRBJ2-1 provide the parts outside the CDR3, is EADIYQTPRYLVIGTGKKITLECSQTMGHDKMYWYQQDPGMELHLIHYSYGVNSTEKGDLSSESTVSRIRTEHFPLTLESARPSHTSQYLCASNGNLAYNEQFFGPGTRLTVL.

The V and J genes are TRBV5-1 and TRBJ1-6; D unclear. CDR3 length: 14 residues. V lost 4 bases and J 2 bases, leaving 7 bases between the germline ends. Looked up from germline, CDR1 is SGHRS and CDR2 is YFSETQ. CDR3: CASSDGTYNSPLHF. The CDR3 coding sequence is TGCGCCAGCAGCGACGGGACCTATAATTCACCCCTCCACTTT. Drawing the rest from reference TRBV5-1 and TRBJ1-6, the complete variable domain is KAGVTQTPRYLIKTRGQQVTLSCSPISGHRSVSWYQQTPGQGLQFLFEYFSETQRNKGNFPGRFSGRQFSNSRSEMNVSTLELGDSALYLCASSDGTYNSPLHFGNGTRLTVT.

The chain links TRBV3-1 (or the pseudogene TRBV3-2) to TRBJ1-2, with 10 bases fitting TRBD1. V shed 5 bases and J 8 bases; nucleotides not matched to a gene: 11. Germline V gene sequence: CDR1 LGHDT, CDR2 YNNKEL (reference sequence). The CDR3 runs to 15 residues. The CDR3: CASSRTDRGIRGYTF. The DNA of the CDR3 is TGTGCCAGCAGCAGAACGGACAGGGGGATTAGAGGCTACACCTTC.

The rearrangement joins TRBV7-6 to TRBJ2-2, with 7 bases that match TRBD2. The germline V gene encodes CDR1 SGHVS and CDR2 FNYEAQ. V gave up 5 bases and J gave up 1 base; unmatched junction bases: 7. CDR3 length: 16 residues. The CDR3 loop is CASSLNLAENTGELFF. DNA for the CDR3: TGTGCCAGCAGCCTGAACCTAGCGGAGAACACCGGGGAGCTGTTTTTT.

The chain links TRBV19 to TRBJ1-5; 12 nucleotides match TRBD1. The CDR3 contains 15 residues. Trimming at V came to 4 bases and at J to 9 bases, leaving 7 bases not matched to a gene. The V gene's germline CDR1 is LNHDA and CDR2 SQIVND (reference sequence). The CDR3 loop reads CASSTTGTGGSPQHF. In DNA, the CDR3 is TGTGCCAGTAGTACGACCGGGACAGGGGGCTCGCCCCAGCATTTT.

V gene TRBV5-1 combines with J gene TRBJ2-5, with 13 bases lining up with TRBD2. The CDR3 totals 15 residues. V dropped 4 bases and J dropped 4; count of bases not matched to a gene: 4. The germline gives CDR1 SGHRS, CDR2 YFSETQ. The CDR3 coding sequence is TGCGCCAGCAGCCCGGGACTAGCGGGGAGAGAGACCCAGTACTTC. Its protein product is CASSPGLAGRETQYF. Supplemented by reference TRBV5-1 and TRBJ2-5, the full variable domain reads KAGVTQTPRYLIKTRGQQVTLSCSPISGHRSVSWYQQTPGQGLQFLFEYFSETQRNKGNFPGRFSGRQFSNSRSEMNVSTLELGDSALYLCASSPGLAGRETQYFGPGTRLLVL.

The rearrangement uses TRBV4-1 and TRBJ1-4; D remains ambiguous. Trimming cost V 0 bases and J 0 bases, with 11 bases left between them. CDR1 and CDR2 from the germline V gene are MGHRA and YSYEKL. The CDR3 length is 17 residues. The chain's CDR3 is CASSQDPQSATNEKLFF. As DNA, the CDR3 is TGCGCCAGCAGCCAAGATCCCCAGAGTGCAACTAATGAAAAACTGTTTTTT.

This rearrangement joins TRBV15 to TRBJ2-2, with a possible D match to TRBD2 (5 bases). Germline V gene sequence: CDR1 LNHNV, CDR2 YYDKDF (reference sequence). V was pared by 0 bases and J by 6 bases, with 11 bases between. The CDR3 is made up of 15 amino acids. The CDR3 DNA reads TGTGCCACCAGCAGAGATTCCGGGGTACCCGGGGAGCTGTTTTTT. Translation: CATSRDSGVPGELFF.

The chain is built from TRBV6-7 and TRBJ2-5; no reliable D call. TRBV6-7 is placed among ORFs of uncertain function. V lost 4 bases, J lost 1 base, and 1 base lay in between. There are 11 residues in the CDR3. CDR3 protein: CASSFQETQYF. Here the CDR3 DNA reads TGTGCCAGCAGTTTCCAAGAGACCCAGTACTTC.

The chain joins TRBV6-5 to TRBJ2-3; D perhaps matches TRBD1 (5 bases). CDR3 length: 13 amino acids. CDR1 MNHEY and CDR2 SVGAGI come from the germline V gene. V was trimmed by 10 bases and J by 1 base, leaving 12 bases between them. In DNA, the CDR3 is TGTGCCACCCGAAGGGGCGGCACAGATACGCAGTATTTT. This codes for CATRRGGTDTQYF.

CDR3 protein: CASSTGSQPQHF. The CDR3 DNA is TGTGCCAGCAGCACGGGTTCTCAGCCCCAGCATTTT. The chain carries TRBV12-3 or TRBV12-4 and TRBJ1-5, with D unclear. Trimming pared 6 bases from V and 6 bases from J, leaving 9 bases between. The CDR3 runs 12 residues.

The chain employs TRBV7-9 and TRBJ2-5; 13 bases align to TRBD2. Germline V CDR1 and CDR2: SEHNR, FQNEAQ (reference sequence). V shed 5 bases, J shed 1 base, and the junction held 4 bases outside the gene matches. The CDR3 length is 16 residues. The CDR3, as DNA: TGTGCCAGCAGCCCGGGACTAGCGGGGATCCAAGAGACCCAGTACTTC. Translating gives CASSPGLAGIQETQYF. The full variable domain, its missing parts supplied by reference TRBV7-9 and TRBJ2-5, is DTGVSQNPRHKITKRGQNVTFRCDPISEHNRLYWYRQTLGQGPEFLTYFQNEAQLEKSRLLSDRFSAERPKGSFSTLEIQRTEQGDSAMYLCASSPGLAGIQETQYFGPGTRLLVL.

J is TRBJ2-2 and V is TRBV30, with TRBD2 as a possible D gene (5 bases). Germline V gene data show CDR1 as GTSNPN and CDR2 as SVGIG (reference sequence). The CDR3 runs to 15 residues. V lost 0 bases to trimming and J lost 4 bases, with 12 bases between them. Written as DNA, the CDR3 is TGTGCCTGGAGTGTAGGCCGACGGGGCACCGGGGAGCTGTTTTTT. Translation gives CAWSVGRRGTGELFF. Combining the CDR3 with reference TRBV30 and TRBJ2-2 gives the whole variable domain SQTIHQWPATLVQPVGSPLSLECTVEGTSNPNLYWYRQAAGRGLQLLFYSVGIGQISSEVPQNLSASRPQDRQFILSSKKLLLSDSGFYLCAWSVGRRGTGELFFGEGSRLTVL.

V gene TRBV30 combines with J gene TRBJ2-3; 7 nucleotides match TRBD1. The germline gives CDR1 GTSNPN, CDR2 SVGIG (reference sequence). Unmatched junction bases numbered 1, after V lost 1 base and J lost 0 bases. This CDR3 has 14 residues. The CDR3 protein is CAWSEGASTDTQYF. The CDR3 coding sequence is TGTGCCTGGAGTGAGGGGGCTAGCACAGATACGCAGTATTTT.

This chain links TRBV6-5 with TRBJ2-7; D is ambiguous. CDR3 size: 13 residues. Looked up from germline, CDR1 is MNHEY and CDR2 is SVGAGI. V shed 4 bases and J shed 6 bases, with 13 bases lying between them. CDR3 DNA: TGTGCCAGCAGTTCGAATGTCGAAGCCGAGCAGTACTTC. Protein: CASSSNVEAEQYF.

This chain joins TRBV21-1 and TRBJ2-2. TRBV21-1 is assigned pseudogene status. The CDR3 loop spans 19 amino acids. This chain's CDR3 is CASSKRGFSRRDLARELFF. As DNA, the CDR3 is TGTGCCAGCAGCAAGAGGGGGTTTTCCCGGCGGGACCTCGCCAGGGAGCTGTTTTTT.